This is a list of T cell receptor beta chains from one sample in a study of cytomegalovirus exposure and HLA in healthy donors. Measured with immunoSEQ multiplex PCR; TCRdb has only the in-frame clones, and not every one. Here the sample spans roughly 200,000 clones, more than 65% being singletons. The specimen was PBMCs. The receptors stem from a woman younger than 35 in good health and CMV-seropositive. CDR3s include the opening cysteine and the closing phenylalanine or tryptophan. The D gene is left open where the match is weak. Only part of the rows carry a size: once, few, many, or a class if the clone is expanded.

cdr3_nt cdr3_aa j_call v_call cdr3_length d_call clone_size
TGTGCCAGCAGCTTAGAGGGGCCAGATACGCAGTATTTT CASSLEGPDTQYF TRBJ2-3 TRBV7-2 13 NA once
TGTGCCAGCAGCCCCGGGACAGTGAACACTGAAGCTTTCTTT CASSPGTVNTEAFF TRBJ1-1 TRBV7-2 14 TRBD1 NA
TGTGCCAGCAGCTTACAGGGGAACGGAAACACCATATATTTT CASSLQGNGNTIYF TRBJ1-3 TRBV13 14 NA NA
TGTGCCAGCAGTGAAGCATTGGGCGTAGGGGGTAATTCACCCCTCCACTTT CASSEALGVGGNSPLHF TRBJ1-6 TRBV6-1 17 NA NA
TGTGCCAGCAGCTTAGCGATGGAAAGGGGTAAACTGTTTTTT CASSLAMERGKLFF TRBJ1-4 TRBV7-9 14 NA NA
TGTGCCAGCAGCTTAGAGTCTGGACAGAAGAATTTGGACACTGAAGCTTTCTTT CASSLESGQKNLDTEAFF TRBJ1-1 TRBV7-8 18 NA NA
TGCGCCAGCAGTCGGCGGGCTAGCGGGGAAGAGACCCAGTACTTC CASSRRASGEETQYF TRBJ2-5 TRBV5-1 15 TRBD2 NA
TGCGCCAGCAGCCAAGTAGGACAGCCCCTTTCGCCCCAGCATTTT CASSQVGQPLSPQHF TRBJ1-5 TRBV4-1 15 NA NA
TGTGCCAGCAGCACGAGGACAACCACGAACACTGAAGCTTTCTTT CASSTRTTTNTEAFF TRBJ1-1 TRBV5-5 15 NA NA
TGTGCCAGCAGTGATCCATCATCCTACGAGCAGTACTTC CASSDPSSYEQYF TRBJ2-7 TRBV25-1 13 NA NA
TGCGCCAGCAGCTTGGGAGCTTACGAGCAGTACTTC CASSLGAYEQYF TRBJ2-7 TRBV5-1 12 NA NA
TGTGCCAGTAACCGACTAGCGGGGGACCAAGAGACCCAGTACTTC CASNRLAGDQETQYF TRBJ2-5 TRBV19 15 TRBD2 once
TGTGCCAGCAGCTTGAGTACAGGGGGCGTTGTCGGGGAGCTGTTTTTT CASSLSTGGVVGELFF TRBJ2-2 TRBV7-7 16 TRBD1 NA
TGTGCCAGCATTCTTGGCGGATCTGGAAACACCATATATTTT CASILGGSGNTIYF TRBJ1-3 TRBV6-6 14 NA NA
TGTGCCAGCAGACCTAGCGGGGGGGCCCCAGATACGCAGTATTTT CASRPSGGAPDTQYF TRBJ2-3 TRBV6-1 15 TRBD2 NA
TGTGCCAGAAACTGGGCTGATGGCTACACCTTC CARNWADGYTF TRBJ1-2 TRBV6-5 11 NA NA
TGTGCCAGCAGCCTGACAGGGGATAGGTCACCCCTCCACTTT CASSLTGDRSPLHF TRBJ1-6 TRBV9 14 TRBD1 few
TGTGCCAGCTCCAAGGGCGCGGGGGGCAGCAATGAGCAGTTCTTC CASSKGAGGSNEQFF TRBJ2-1 TRBV4-2 15 TRBD2 NA
TGTGCCAGCAGTGTTAGCGGGGGTGAGACCCAGTACTTC CASSVSGGETQYF TRBJ2-5 TRBV9 13 TRBD2 NA
TGTGCCAGCACCTCGGGTCGGGTAACTGGGGGCTACACCTTC CASTSGRVTGGYTF TRBJ1-2 TRBV28 14 NA NA
TGTGCCACCCAGGACGCGGGGTCATGGTATGGCTACACCTTC CATQDAGSWYGYTF TRBJ1-2 TRBV5-6 14 NA NA
TGTGCCAGCAGTGACCCTCGACAGGTTGGGGAGACCCAGTACTTC CASSDPRQVGETQYF TRBJ2-5 TRBV25-1 15 NA NA
TGCGCCAGCAGCCCTCACAGGATCCTTAGCAATCAGCCCCAGCATTTT CASSPHRILSNQPQHF TRBJ1-5 TRBV4-3 16 NA NA
TGTGCCAGCAGCTTAAATTGGGGAGCCTACCAAGAGACCCAGTACTTC CASSLNWGAYQETQYF TRBJ2-5 TRBV11-2 16 NA NA
TGTGCCAGCTCACCGCCGAAGGGACAGAGATACGAGCAGTACTTC CASSPPKGQRYEQYF TRBJ2-7 TRBV18 15 TRBD1 NA
TGTGCCAGCAGTTTCGGACTAGCGGTTTTTAATGAGCAGTTCTTC CASSFGLAVFNEQFF TRBJ2-1 TRBV25-1 15 TRBD2 NA
TGCAGCGCCCGACGCGGGGTAAACACTGAAGCTTTCTTT CSARRGVNTEAFF TRBJ1-1 TRBV29-1 13 NA NA
TGCGCCAGCAGCTTGGATGGGGCCGTGTATGGCTACACCTTC CASSLDGAVYGYTF TRBJ1-2 TRBV5-1 14 NA NA
TGCGCCAGGGACAGACCCTACGAGCAGTACTTC CARDRPYEQYF TRBJ2-7 TRBV23-1 11 NA NA
TGTGCCAGCAGCCCGGGACTTCCCCCTGGGGAGCAGTACTTC CASSPGLPPGEQYF TRBJ2-7 TRBV9 14 NA NA
TGTGCCACCAGCAGAGACCCAAAGGGAGAGGCTTTCTTT CATSRDPKGEAFF TRBJ1-1 TRBV15 13 NA NA
TGTGCCAGCTCCGGGATGGCGACAGGGGAAAACACCATATATTTT CASSGMATGENTIYF TRBJ1-3 TRBV16 15 TRBD1 NA
TGTGCCAGCACCGCCGACAGGGGGCCGTCCTACGAGCAGTACTTC CASTADRGPSYEQYF TRBJ2-7 TRBV7-2 15 TRBD1 few
TGTGCCAGCAGTGAAGCGCCGGGCACTGAAGCTTTCTTT CASSEAPGTEAFF TRBJ1-1 TRBV6-1 13 NA NA
TGTGCCAGCAGTGACCCGACCGGGACAGGGGTGTTCGTAGGACCGGAAGCTTTCTTT CASSDPTGTGVFVGPEAFF TRBJ1-1 TRBV2 19 TRBD1 NA
TGTGCCAGCAGGGGAGGACAGGGCACAGATACGCAGTATTTT CASRGGQGTDTQYF TRBJ2-3 TRBV7-8 14 NA NA
TGTGCCATCAGTGAATCTACGGGGGGCTTGACCAAAAACATTCAGTACTTC CAISESTGGLTKNIQYF TRBJ2-4 TRBV10-3 17 NA NA
TGTGCCAGCAGCCAAGATATTATAGGGACAGGGTACGCGGACCTCAACCAAGAGACCCAGTACTTC CASSQDIIGTGYADLNQETQYF TRBJ2-5 TRBV4-2 22 TRBD1 NA
TGTGCCAGCAAGGGCCAGGGGGTGCCGCCCCAGCATTTT CASKGQGVPPQHF TRBJ1-5 TRBV2 13 TRBD1 NA
TGTGCCAGCAGCCTCGGGGGGGACCAAGTGCCCCAGCATTTT CASSLGGDQVPQHF TRBJ1-5 TRBV28 14 NA NA
TGTGCCAGCAGCCAAGATCTCGGCCCCGGGACTGAAGCTTTCTTT CASSQDLGPGTEAFF TRBJ1-1 TRBV4-2 15 NA NA
TGCGCCAGCAGCTCTCGAGCGGGGCAAAGCACAGATACGCAGTATTTT CASSSRAGQSTDTQYF TRBJ2-3 TRBV5-1 16 TRBD2 NA
TGTGCCAGCAGCTTAGATAGGGAGACAGATACGCAGTATTTT CASSLDRETDTQYF TRBJ2-3 TRBV13 14 NA NA
TGTGCCAGCAGCTTATACCAGGGAAACACTGAAGCTTTCTTT CASSLYQGNTEAFF TRBJ1-1 TRBV7-9 14 NA NA
TGCGCCAGCAGCCCCGACGGGACAGGGGAGGAAAAACTGTTTTTT CASSPDGTGEEKLFF TRBJ1-4 TRBV5-1 15 TRBD1 NA
TGTGCCATCAGTGAGTCATGGGAACAGGGGATGGAGACCCAGTACTTC CAISESWEQGMETQYF TRBJ2-5 TRBV10-3 16 TRBD1 NA
TGTGCCAGCAGCCTCGGGACAGGGGGCCGCCATGGCTACACCTTC CASSLGTGGRHGYTF TRBJ1-2 TRBV11-1 15 TRBD1 few